The present T cell receptor (beta chain) was sequenced within a study of shared clonotypes between healthy human individuals (dated by TCRdb to 2018 to 2020). The study in broad terms: Three men and two women, aged 18 to 49 years, made up the cohort. To increase sequencing depth and limit assay-specific biases, different laboratories used diverse techniques to prepare libraries and sequence TCR repertoires. Each donor's leukapheresis produced roughly between about 0.8 and 8.9 billion PBMCs. To estimate repertoire size and how much clonotype sharing occurs between individuals, the study deeply sequenced the blood TCR repertoires of roughly 5 healthy adults. For each donor, three plates each were used for CD4 naive and CD4 memory, two plates were used for CD8 naive, and one plate was used for CD8 memory. Study-wide conclusions, independent of this receptor: Incomplete sequencing was indicated by rarefaction of sorted-subset datasets, despite the large sequencing depth. When several donors were compared, the shared fraction of clonotypes was around 5% for naive CD4, around 3.6% for naive CD8, 2.3% for memory CD4, and 0.4% for memory CD8. Sampling was restricted to blood, and TCR repertoires in tissues likely differ from the TCR repertoires found in blood. Higher generation probabilities were observed for clonotypes shared by all four sorted-subset donors than for non-shared clonotypes. Pairwise subsampling indicated that sequencing depth was expected to affect the degree of clonotype sharing among donors. The small number of donors limited the genetic and exposure-history diversity represented. Larger estimated clonotype richness was generally found for naive subsets than for memory subsets.

TCR CDR3 regions were amplified from genomic DNA by multiplex PCR using the deep immunoSEQ assay. Extracted genomic DNA from each cell subset was spread evenly across all wells of several immunoSEQ 96-well plates, with each plate serving as a replicate. Each replicate PCR for sorted subsets received about 180 ng genomic DNA, equal to 28,000 or so T cell genomes. The purified libraries were quantified using a Qubit 3.0 fluorometer, sized with a Bioanalyzer 2100, and then quantified again using the KAPA Library Quantification kit. Each immunoSEQ 96-well plate was sequenced on its own single-read 150-cycle Illumina NextSeq 550 flow cell. The authors' analysis ran thus. Because the immunoSEQ output held only junctional sequences and lacked quality scores, the filtering could not match the filtering applied to full-length reads. To assign V/J genes and CDR3, sequences were annotated against IMGT germline references using PyIR, a Python wrapper for IgBLAST v1.9. Any read was removed if the V/J assignment was weak (E-value above 1e-6), the CDR3 was missing, or the read contained stop codons, out-of-frame junctions, or ambiguous translated residues. V3J clonotypes were defined as sequences sharing an identical inferred V gene, J gene, and CDR3 amino acid sequence. Percentage overlap between repertoires was calculated by dividing the number of shared unique clonotypes by the size of the smaller repertoire. Repertoire richness was assessed with RTK rarefaction, the Chao1 estimator, and Recon v2.1 estimates of unobserved clonotypes. Generation probabilities for all TCRbeta clonotypes obtained by the gDNA method from a few donors were computed using OLGA. This immuneACCESS table, as held by TCRdb, lists in-frame sequences with V and J called but not all clones. Of the missing ones, under half trace to an unresolved V gene in checked studies; the others have no known cause. V and J calls and clone size are those listed in that table; D and trimming were worked out from the DNA. Present in this sample are 850,000 to 1,100,000 clones, about 80% of which were seen just once. Of the sample, over 0.8% is held by the ten largest clones.

In the germline V gene, CDR1 corresponds to MNHEY and CDR2 to SVGAGI. The CDR3 covers 8 residues, taking in both the cysteine and the phenylalanine. The retained sequence is limited to the CDR3, 24 bases, with the frame set at the first base. The donors were healthy, HIV-negative adults with no recently reported acute infections or vaccinations. All donors were Caucasian adults living in Nashville, Tennessee, USA. Magnetic negative selection was used to enrich CD4+ T cells, after which naive cells were positively selected on CD45RA and the negative fraction became the memory subset. After blood collection by leukapheresis, PBMCs were isolated using Ficoll-Histopaque density gradient centrifugation and then cryopreserved in the vapor phase of liquid nitrogen. Analytical flow cytometry was used to check the purity and quantity of every magnetically sorted T cell population. From each sorted fraction, genomic DNA was isolated and quantified by UV absorbance on a Nanodrop 2000c.

With respect to this clone: There is no known antigen for this receptor. At one of its ends the junction is not consistent with the germline gene, which may arise from a read error.

Material: memory CD4+ T cells from PBMCs. What this sample's cell subset or site label stands for: CD45RA-negative fraction. This chain is built from TRBV6-5 and TRBJ2-1; the D gene remains uncertain. The clonotype originates from a man aged 18 to 29 in good health. Some clones in this sample may be carry-over from other donors' samples. CDR3 protein: CASKHEIF. At the DNA level, the sequence is TGTGCCAGCAAGCACGAGATCTTC.